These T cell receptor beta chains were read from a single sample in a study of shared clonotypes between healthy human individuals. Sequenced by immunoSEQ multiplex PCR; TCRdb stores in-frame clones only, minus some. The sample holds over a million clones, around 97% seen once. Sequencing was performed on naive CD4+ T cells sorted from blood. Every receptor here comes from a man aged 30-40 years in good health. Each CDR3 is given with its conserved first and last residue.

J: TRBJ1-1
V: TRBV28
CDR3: CASRLTGANTEAFF

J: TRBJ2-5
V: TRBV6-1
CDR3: CASSELGRKETQYF

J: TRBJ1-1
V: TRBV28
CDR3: CASSQRTGATEAFF

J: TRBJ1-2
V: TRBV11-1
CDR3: CASSSNLVNYGYTF

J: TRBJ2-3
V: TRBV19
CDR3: CASNAGVAVTDTQYF

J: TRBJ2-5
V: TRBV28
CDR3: CASSLKRTSGPPGTQYF

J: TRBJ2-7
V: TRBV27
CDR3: CASSRTLQGYEQYF

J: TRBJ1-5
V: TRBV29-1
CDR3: CSVAKGSNQPQHF

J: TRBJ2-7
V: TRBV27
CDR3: CASSFLTGYEQYF

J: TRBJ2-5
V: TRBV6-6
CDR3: CASSYSNGRETQYF

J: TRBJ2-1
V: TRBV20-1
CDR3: CSGQHNEQFF

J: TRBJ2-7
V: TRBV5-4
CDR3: CASSLRGQGFEQYF

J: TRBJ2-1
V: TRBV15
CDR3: CATSSRRTDSYNEQFF

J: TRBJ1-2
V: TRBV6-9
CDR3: CASSYSPDYGYTF

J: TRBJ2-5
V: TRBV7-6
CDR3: CASSLIGPETQYF

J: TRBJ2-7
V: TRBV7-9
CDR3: CASSLGPGTGYTYEQYF

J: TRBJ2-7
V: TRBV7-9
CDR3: CASSLGNPREQYF

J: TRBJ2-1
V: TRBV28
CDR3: CASNMVAGIYNEQFF

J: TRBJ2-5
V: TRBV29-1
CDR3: CSVLALSETQYF

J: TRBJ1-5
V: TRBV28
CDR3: CASEGQYQPQHF

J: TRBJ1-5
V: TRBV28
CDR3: CASSLFSLRDRGQGQPQHF

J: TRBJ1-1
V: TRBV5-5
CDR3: CASSLRLGTEAFF

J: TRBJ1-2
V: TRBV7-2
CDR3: CASSPHIHRQGANYGYTF

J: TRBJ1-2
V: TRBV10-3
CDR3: CAISYAGTGERGNDYGYTF

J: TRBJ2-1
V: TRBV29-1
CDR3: CSVWTSIGYNEQFF

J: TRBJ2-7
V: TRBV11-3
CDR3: CASSFLRAYEQYF

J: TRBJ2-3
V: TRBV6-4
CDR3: CASSPDLSTDTQYF

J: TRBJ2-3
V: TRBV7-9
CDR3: CASQDGTPDTQYF

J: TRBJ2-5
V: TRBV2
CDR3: CASSGETRETQYF

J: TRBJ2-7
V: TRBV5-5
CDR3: CASSLWYGPYEQYF

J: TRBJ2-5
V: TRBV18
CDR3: CASSPNSGSEETQYF

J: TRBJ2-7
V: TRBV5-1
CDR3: CASLHTRIERGNVIYEQYF

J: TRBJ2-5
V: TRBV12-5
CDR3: CASGLVGQETQYF

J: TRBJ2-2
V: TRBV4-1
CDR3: CASSQDPNTGELFF

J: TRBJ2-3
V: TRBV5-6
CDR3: CASSLGPSGRSDTQYF

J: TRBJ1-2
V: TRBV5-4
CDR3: CASSPIPDGGYTF

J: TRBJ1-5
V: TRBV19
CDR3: CASTVRPGMSQPQHF

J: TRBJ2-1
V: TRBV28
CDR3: CASSLPGLAGVNEQFF

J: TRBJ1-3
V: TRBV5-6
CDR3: CASSLAQGMLKNTIYF

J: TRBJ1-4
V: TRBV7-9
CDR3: CASSRGGEKLFF

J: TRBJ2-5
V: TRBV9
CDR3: CASSVGEGSLETQYF

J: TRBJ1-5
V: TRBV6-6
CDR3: CASSYEGLQPQHF

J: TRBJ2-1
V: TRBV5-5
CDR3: CASSLFQGWYNEQFF

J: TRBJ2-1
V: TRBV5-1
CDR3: CASSLGVNNEQFF

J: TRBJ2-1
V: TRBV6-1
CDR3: CASSETSGSYNEQFF

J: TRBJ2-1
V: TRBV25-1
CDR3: CASSPWTSSYNEQFF

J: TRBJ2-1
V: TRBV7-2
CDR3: CASRVYTGSYNEQFF

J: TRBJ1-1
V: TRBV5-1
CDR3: CASSLVENGEAFF

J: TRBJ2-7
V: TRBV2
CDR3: CASSEEGVSYEQYF

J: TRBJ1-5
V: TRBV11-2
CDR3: CASSLGTGRFYGNQPQHF

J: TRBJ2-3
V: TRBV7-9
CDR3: CASSLHPIDTQYF

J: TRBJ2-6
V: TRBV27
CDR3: CASSLSSNGANVLTF

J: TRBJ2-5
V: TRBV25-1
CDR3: CASSPLDGRETQYF

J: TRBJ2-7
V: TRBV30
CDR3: CAWSVGVAGGPHEQYF